These 6 T cell receptor beta chains came from one sample sequenced in a study of cytomegalovirus exposure and HLA in healthy donors. Vbeta (60) and Jbeta (13) primers were used in the PCR. The method was immunoSEQ multiplex PCR; TCRdb's version includes in-frame clones alone and lacks a portion of them. The sample holds under 200,000 clones; approximately 77% are singletons and the top ten take 3.7%. Input material: PBMCs. The source of these receptors is a man in his thirties or forties in good health and CMV-seropositive.

A few counts support this clone. The rearrangement joins TRBV6-5 to TRBJ1-5; 7 bases agree with TRBD1. The CDR3 is made up of 15 amino acids. The germline gives CDR1 MNHEY, CDR2 SVGAGI. V gave up 10 bases and J gave up 1 base; unmatched junction bases: 10. CDR3 coding DNA: TGTGCCACCAGCTGGACAGGTGGGAGCAATCAGCCCCAGCATTTT. This codes for CATSWTGGSNQPQHF.

The genes are TRBV7-7 and TRBJ2-5; 12 bases agree with TRBD2. Germline V gene lookup returns CDR1 SSHAT and CDR2 FNYEAQ (reference sequence). J gave up 0 bases and V 5 bases, and 10 bases lay outside the gene matches. The CDR3 has 18 residues. CDR3 nucleotide sequence: TGTGCCAGCAGCGAGAGGTCTAGCGGGGGGGCTTACCAAGAGACCCAGTACTTC. Residues: CASSERSSGGAYQETQYF.

The V and J genes are TRBV7-9 and TRBJ2-5; TRBD2 agrees at 7 bases. The CDR3 runs 14 residues. The germline CDR1 and CDR2 sequences are SEHNR and FQNEAQ (reference sequence). V trimming: 0 bases; J trimming: 5 bases; junction bases outside the gene matches: 3. The CDR3 DNA reads as TGTGCCAGCAGCTTAGCGGGGGGGATGGAGACCCAGTACTTC. Amino acids: CASSLAGGMETQYF. Complete variable domain (other parts from reference TRBV7-9 and TRBJ2-5): DTGVSQNPRHKITKRGQNVTFRCDPISEHNRLYWYRQTLGQGPEFLTYFQNEAQLEKSRLLSDRFSAERPKGSFSTLEIQRTEQGDSAMYLCASSLAGGMETQYFGPGTRLLVL.

V is TRBV5-1 and J is TRBJ2-7; D possibly corresponds to TRBD2 (6 bases). CDR3 length equals 15 residues. Looked up from germline, CDR1 is SGHRS and CDR2 is YFSETQ. V lost 2 bases, J lost 3 bases, and 15 bases lay in between. The DNA of the CDR3 is TGCGCCAGCAGCTTTGACATCGGCGGGATCTACGAGCAGTACTTC. Translated, it gives CASSFDIGGIYEQYF. The variable domain in full, with the rest retrieved from reference TRBV5-1 and TRBJ2-7, is KAGVTQTPRYLIKTRGQQVTLSCSPISGHRSVSWYQQTPGQGLQFLFEYFSETQRNKGNFPGRFSGRQFSNSRSEMNVSTLELGDSALYLCASSFDIGGIYEQYFGPGTRLTVT.

This clone has only one observation. The chain is built from TRBV5-1 and TRBJ2-5; D call uncertain. V lost 1 base and J lost 2, with 9 bases in between. The germline gives CDR1 SGHRS, CDR2 YFSETQ. The CDR3 is 14 residues long. DNA of the CDR3: TGCGCCAGCAGCTTGTGGCAAATACAAGAGACCCAGTACTTC. Its protein is CASSLWQIQETQYF.

In its sample, this clone was seen a few times. The chain couples TRBV6-5 to TRBJ2-3; 8 bases line up with TRBD1. The CDR3 is 15 residues long. Germline V lookup: CDR1 MNHEY, CDR2 SVGAGI. Unmatched junction bases numbered 6, after V lost 4 bases and J lost 3 bases. Here the CDR3 reads CASSSYRGLTDTQYF. The CDR3 DNA follows: TGTGCCAGCAGTTCCTACAGGGGGTTAACAGATACGCAGTATTTT.